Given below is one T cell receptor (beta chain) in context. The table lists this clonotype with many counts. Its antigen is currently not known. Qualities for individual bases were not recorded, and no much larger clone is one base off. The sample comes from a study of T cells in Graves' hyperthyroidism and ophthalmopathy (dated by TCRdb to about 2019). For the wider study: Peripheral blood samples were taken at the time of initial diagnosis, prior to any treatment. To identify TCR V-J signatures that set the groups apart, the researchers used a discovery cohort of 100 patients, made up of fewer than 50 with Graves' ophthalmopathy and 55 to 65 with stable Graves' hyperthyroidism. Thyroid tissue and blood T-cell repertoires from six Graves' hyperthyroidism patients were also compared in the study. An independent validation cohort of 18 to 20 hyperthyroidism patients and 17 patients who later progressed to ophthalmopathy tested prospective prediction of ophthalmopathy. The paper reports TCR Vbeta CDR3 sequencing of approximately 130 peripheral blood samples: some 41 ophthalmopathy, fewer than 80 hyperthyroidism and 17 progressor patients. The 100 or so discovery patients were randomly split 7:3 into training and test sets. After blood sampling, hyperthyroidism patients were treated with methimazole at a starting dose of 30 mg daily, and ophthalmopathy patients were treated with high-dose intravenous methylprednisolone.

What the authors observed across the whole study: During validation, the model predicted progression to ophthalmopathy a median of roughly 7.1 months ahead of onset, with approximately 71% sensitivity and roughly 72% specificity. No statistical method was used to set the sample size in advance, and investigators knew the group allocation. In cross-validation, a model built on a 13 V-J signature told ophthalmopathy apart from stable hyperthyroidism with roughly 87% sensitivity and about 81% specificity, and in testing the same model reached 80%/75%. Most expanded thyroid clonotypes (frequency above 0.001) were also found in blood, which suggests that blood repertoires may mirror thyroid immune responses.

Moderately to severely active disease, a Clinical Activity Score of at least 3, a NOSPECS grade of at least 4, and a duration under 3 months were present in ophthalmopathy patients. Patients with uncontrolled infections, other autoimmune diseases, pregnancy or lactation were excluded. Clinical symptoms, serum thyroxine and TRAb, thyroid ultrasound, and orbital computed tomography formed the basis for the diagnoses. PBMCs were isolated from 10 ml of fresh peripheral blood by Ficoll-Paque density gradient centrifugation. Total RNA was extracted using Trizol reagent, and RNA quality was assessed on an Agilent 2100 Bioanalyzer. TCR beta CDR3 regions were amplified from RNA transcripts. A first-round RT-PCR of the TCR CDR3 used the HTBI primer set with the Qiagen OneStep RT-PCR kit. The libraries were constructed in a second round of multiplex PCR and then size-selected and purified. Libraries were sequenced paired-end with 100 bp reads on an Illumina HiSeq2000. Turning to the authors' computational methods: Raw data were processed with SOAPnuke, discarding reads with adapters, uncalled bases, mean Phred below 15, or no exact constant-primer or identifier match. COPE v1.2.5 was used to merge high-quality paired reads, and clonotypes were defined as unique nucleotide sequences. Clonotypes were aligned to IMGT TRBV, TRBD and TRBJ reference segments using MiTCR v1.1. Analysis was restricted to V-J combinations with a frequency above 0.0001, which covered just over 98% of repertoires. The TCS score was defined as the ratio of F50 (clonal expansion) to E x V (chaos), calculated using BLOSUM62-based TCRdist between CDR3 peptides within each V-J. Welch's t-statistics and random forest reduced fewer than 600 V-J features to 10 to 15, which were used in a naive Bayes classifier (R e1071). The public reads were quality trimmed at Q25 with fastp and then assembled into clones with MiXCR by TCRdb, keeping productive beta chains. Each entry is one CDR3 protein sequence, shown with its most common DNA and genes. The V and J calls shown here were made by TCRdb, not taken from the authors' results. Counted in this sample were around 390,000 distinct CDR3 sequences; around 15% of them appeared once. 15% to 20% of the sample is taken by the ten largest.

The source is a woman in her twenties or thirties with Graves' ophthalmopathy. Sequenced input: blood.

In nucleotide form, the sequence is TGTGCCAGCAGTCTACAAAACCAACTAGCGGGGGGGGGCACAGATACGCAGTATTTT. This encodes CASSLQNQLAGGGTDTQYF. The rearrangement joined TRBV28 to TRBJ2-3; 13 nucleotides in the junction match TRBD2. The germline V gene specifies MDHEN as CDR1 and SYDVKM as CDR2. The CDR3 numbers 19 residues from cysteine through phenylalanine. Only the CDR3 DNA stays, 57 bases, in frame from base 1. Compared with germline, V lacks 5 bases and J lacks 1 base; bases without a gene match: 12.